This paragraph reports one T cell receptor (beta chain). The antigen remains undetermined. These data belong to a study of T cell responses to AZD1222 COVID-19 vaccine. Overall study results and limits: Unmutated variant regions are reportedly targeted by nearly half of spike-specific TCRs. There were vaccine-associated CD4 TCRs across spike, dominant at 160-218 and 743-854. No repertoire was sampled before or during the peak T cell response, only after it.

Sequenced by immunoSEQ multiplex PCR; TCRdb stores in-frame clones only, minus some. Among approximately 150,000 clones listed, about 89% were seen once. Trimming removed 4 bases at V and 4 bases at J, with 7 bases between. Germline V lookup: CDR1 MNHEY, CDR2 SVGEGT. The CDR3 consists of 12 residues. The sequences come from peripheral blood, collected 28 days after the second AZD1222 dose. The chain uses TRBV6-2 or TRBV6-3 and TRBJ2-5; no reliable D call. The clonotype originates from an adult who received the AZD1222 COVID-19 vaccine. CDR3 DNA: TGTGCCAGCAGTTTGTTACGAGAGACCCAGTACTTC. It codes for CASSLLRETQYF.